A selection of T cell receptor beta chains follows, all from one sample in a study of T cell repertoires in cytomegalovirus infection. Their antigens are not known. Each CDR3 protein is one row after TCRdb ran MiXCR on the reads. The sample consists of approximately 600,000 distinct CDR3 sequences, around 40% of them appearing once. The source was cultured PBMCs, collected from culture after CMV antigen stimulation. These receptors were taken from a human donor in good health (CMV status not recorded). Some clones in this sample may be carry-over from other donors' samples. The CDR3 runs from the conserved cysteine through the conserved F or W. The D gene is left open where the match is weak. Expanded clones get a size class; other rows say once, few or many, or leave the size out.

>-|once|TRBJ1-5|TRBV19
CASSIIPGSDNQPQHF
TGTGCCAGTAGTATAATCCCAGGTTCGGACAATCAGCCCCAGCATTTT
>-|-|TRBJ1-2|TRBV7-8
CASTDRRGPLAGYTF
TGTGCCAGCACCGATCGCCGGGGCCCCCTGGCTGGCTACACCTTC
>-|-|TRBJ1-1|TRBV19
CASSMGGGAGNGATEAFF
TGTGCCAGTAGTATGGGTGGGGGTGCGGGGAATGGGGCCACTGAAGCTTTCTTT
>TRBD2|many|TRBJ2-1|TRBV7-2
CASSLGVSGVYNEQFF
TGTGCCAGCAGCTTAGGTGTTAGCGGGGTTTACAATGAGCAGTTCTTC
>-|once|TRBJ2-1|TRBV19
CASSVVLAPEQFF
TGTGCCAGTAGTGTAGTACTAGCTCCTGAGCAGTTCTTC
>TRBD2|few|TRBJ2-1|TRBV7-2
CASSLVEREGYNEQFF
TGTGCCAGCAGCTTAGTAGAGCGGGAGGGGTACAATGAGCAGTTCTTC
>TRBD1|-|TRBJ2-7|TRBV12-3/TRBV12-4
CASSSRQGFYEQYF
TGTGCCAGCAGTTCGAGACAGGGGTTCTACGAGCAGTACTTC
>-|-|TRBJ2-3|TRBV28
CASSFSGTGRAGTDTQYF
TGTGCCAGCAGTTTTAGCGGGACAGGGCGCGCGGGCACAGATACGCAGTATTTT
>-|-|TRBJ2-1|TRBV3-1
CASSHRGAYNEQFF
TGTGCCAGCAGCCACCGGGGAGCCTACAATGAGCAGTTCTTC
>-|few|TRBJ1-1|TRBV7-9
CASSFAEANTEAFF
TGTGCCAGCAGCTTTGCTGAGGCCAACACTGAAGCTTTCTTT
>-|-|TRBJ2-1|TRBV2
CASNLGANYNEQFF
TGTGCCAGCAACCTGGGGGCGAACTACAATGAGCAGTTCTTC
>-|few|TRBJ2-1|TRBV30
CAWSDGLSSYNEQFF
TGTGCCTGGAGTGATGGACTGAGCTCCTACAATGAGCAGTTCTTC
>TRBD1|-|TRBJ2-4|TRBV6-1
CASSEVGTGVNIQYF
TGTGCCAGCAGTGAAGTTGGGACAGGGGTAAACATTCAGTACTTC
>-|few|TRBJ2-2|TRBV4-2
CASSPITGNRGALFTGELFF
TGTGCCAGCAGCCCAATTACAGGGAACCGGGGGGCCCTATTCACCGGGGAGCTGTTTTTT
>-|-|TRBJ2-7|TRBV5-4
CASSFGTKLYEQYF
TGTGCCAGCAGCTTTGGAACAAAACTCTACGAGCAGTACTTC
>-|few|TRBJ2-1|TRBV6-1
CASSEDVFHNEQFF
TGTGCCAGCAGTGAAGACGTCTTCCACAATGAGCAGTTCTTC
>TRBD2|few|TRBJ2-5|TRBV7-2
CASTSGLAGETQYF
TGTGCCAGCACCTCGGGACTAGCGGGAGAGACCCAGTACTTC
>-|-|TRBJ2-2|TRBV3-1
CASRPSQGVTGELFF
TGTGCCAGCAGACCCTCCCAGGGAGTCACCGGGGAGCTGTTTTTT
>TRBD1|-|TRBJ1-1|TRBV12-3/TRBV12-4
CASSLTGGSVAFF
TGTGCCAGCAGTTTAACAGGGGGGAGTGTAGCTTTCTTT